This T cell receptor beta chain is drawn from a study of cytomegalovirus exposure and HLA in healthy donors. PCR was performed using 60 Vbeta and 13 Jbeta primers. The repertoire was sequenced with immunoSEQ multiplex PCR; TCRdb's copy has only in-frame clones and lacks some. Altogether about 140,000 clones are present, 80% being singletons, with the ten largest covering 14%. CDR1 and CDR2 (germline): MNHNS, SASEGT. V lost 6 bases and J lost 4; bases outside the gene matches: 10. There are 15 residues in the CDR3. The chain has TRBV6-1 and TRBJ2-5; TRBD1 agrees at 8 bases. Specimen: PBMCs. The source of this sequence is a woman in her thirties or forties in good health and CMV-seronegative. CDR3 sequence reads: CASRAPGQGGETQYF. CDR3 DNA sequence: TGTGCCAGCAGAGCCCCAGGACAGGGAGGAGAGACCCAGTACTTC.